This T cell receptor (beta chain) is drawn from a study of blood T cell repertoires in COVID-19. Turning to the study itself: The United States, Italy and Spain supplied acute and convalescent COVID-19 samples.

The germline V gene encodes CDR1 MNHEY and CDR2 SMNVEV (reference sequence). Trimming took 2 bases from V and 8 from J; bases not matched to a gene: 8. The CDR3 spans 16 residues. Only in-frame clones appear in the TCRdb table, and some are missing; sequencing was by immunoSEQ multiplex PCR. This table holds tens of thousands of clones, approximately 85% found once. This receptor was taken from a woman aged 80 or older with COVID-19, enrolled during active disease. The V gene is TRBV27, the J gene TRBJ1-4; 10 positions agree with TRBD1. Sequenced input: peripheral blood. CDR3 loop: CASSLVLGTGVEKLFF. DNA for the CDR3: TGTGCCAGCAGTTTAGTTCTGGGGACAGGGGTCGAAAAACTGTTTTTT.